Included here is one TCR beta chain sequence, with context. This entry is derived from a study of technical replicates of blood from a handful of donors. Germline V lookup: CDR1 MNHNY, CDR2 SVGAGI (reference sequence). Between the trimmed V and J ends, which lost 6 bases and 8 bases, there was a span of 11 bases. CDR3 size: 12 residues. Profiled with immunoSEQ multiplex PCR; TCRdb holds only in-frame clones, not every one. The sample lists roughly 71,000 clones, 95% to 96% seen once, with around 0.24% in the top ten. This receptor was identified in a human donor in good health. Sequences were obtained from T cells isolated from PBMCs. V usage is TRBV6-6 and J usage is TRBJ1-5; unclear D gene. The CDR3 sequence is CASSYNAEPQHF. Here the CDR3 DNA reads TGTGCCAGCAGCTACAACGCGGAGCCCCAGCATTTT.